The source of this T cell receptor beta chain is a study of cytomegalovirus exposure and HLA in healthy donors. Across the whole study: A data release that came early held roughly 80 million unique TCRs from HLA-typed donors. Study-level points and caveats: Later on, an analysis tied 15,000 or so TCR beta sequences to HLA alleles at 0.05 false discovery rate. It was taken for granted in presence/absence analyses that sequencing depth across donors was roughly uniform. Common viral pathogens seemed, in a later analysis, to connect with several of the most significant clusters.

Germline V lookup: CDR1 MNHNY, CDR2 SVGAGI (reference sequence). The CDR3 length is 13 residues. V gave up 5 bases and J gave up 4 bases, with 8 bases separating them. 13 Jbeta primers and 60 Vbeta primers were used for the PCR. Sequenced by immunoSEQ multiplex PCR; TCRdb stores in-frame clones only, minus some. Of about 180,000 clones in the sample, around four fifths are singletons; the top ten hold 1.4%. Concerning this clone: No antigen is known for it.

This TCR was sampled from a man aged 18 to 29 in good health and CMV-seronegative. Sequenced input: PBMCs. The chain is built from TRBV6-6 and TRBJ2-2; no definite D call. CDR3 DNA: TGTGCCAGCAGTCACTACATCACCGGGGAGCTGTTTTTT. Its translation is CASSHYITGELFF.